The 27 T cell receptor beta chains in this list originate from one sample, sequenced in a study of blood T cell repertoires in COVID-19. The data were produced by immunoSEQ multiplex PCR, yet TCRdb's version contains in-frame clones alone and is incomplete. This table holds some 120,000 clones, 84% found once. The source material was peripheral blood. These receptors were taken from a woman in her 30s who had recovered from COVID-19.

The CDR3 protein is CATSIGTSYEQYF. As DNA, the CDR3 is TGTGCCACCAGCATAGGGACTTCCTACGAGCAGTACTTC. The J gene is TRBJ2-7, the V gene TRBV15; maybe TRBD2 (6 bases). The V gene's germline CDR1 is LNHNV and CDR2 YYDKDF (reference sequence). Between the trimmed V and J ends, which lost 4 bases and 1 base, there was a span of 8 bases. The CDR3 is made up of 13 amino acids.

The genes are TRBV9 and TRBJ2-3; D gene ambiguous. The CDR3 covers 17 residues. Germline values: CDR1 SGDLS, CDR2 YYNGEE. V was pared by 4 bases and J by 0 bases, with 18 bases between. The CDR3 region has the DNA TGTGCCAGCAGCCCTCGCTCGAGTCCGGGTAGCACAGATACGCAGTATTTT. Encoded protein: CASSPRSSPGSTDTQYF.

The rearrangement links TRBV7-6 to TRBJ2-3; TRBD2 matches 9 bases. Trimming at V came to 4 bases and at J to 2 bases, leaving 4 bases not matched to a gene. From germline, CDR1 is SGHVS and CDR2 FNYEAQ. There are 15 residues in the CDR3. CDR3 coding DNA: TGTGCCAGCAGCTCCCCTAGCGGGGACACAGATACGCAGTATTTT. The encoded protein is CASSSPSGDTDTQYF.

The V and J genes are TRBV5-8 and TRBJ2-7; perhaps TRBD2 as D (5 bases). Trimming took 4 bases from V and 1 from J, leaving 12 bases between them. The CDR3 extends over 14 amino acids. In germline, CDR1 is SGHTS, CDR2 YDEGEE. CDR3 protein: CASSPRGPSYEQYF. The DNA for the CDR3 is TGTGCCAGCAGCCCGCGCGGGCCTTCCTACGAGCAGTACTTC.

DNA of the CDR3: TGCGCCAGCAGCTTGTTAGGACAGGGATCCACCGGGGAGCTGTTTTTT. Residues: CASSLLGQGSTGELFF. The chain carries TRBV5-1 and TRBJ2-2, with TRBD1 matching over 8 bases. Germline V gives CDR1 SGHRS, CDR2 YFSETQ. V lost 1 base and J lost 4; bases outside the gene matches: 6. This CDR3 contains 16 residues.

V usage is TRBV29-1 and J usage is TRBJ2-3; TRBD2 matches 8 bases. In germline, CDR1 is SQVTM, CDR2 ANQGSEA. J gave up 10 bases and V 4 bases, and 13 bases lay outside the gene matches. This CDR3 has 14 residues. CDR3 sequence reads: CSVGRTSTSSAQYF. The CDR3 DNA reads as TGCAGCGTTGGTCGGACTAGCACATCGAGCGCGCAGTATTTT.

On this clone: Other nucleotide sequences in the sample specify the same CDR3. This sequence joins TRBV19 and TRBJ2-3; D unclear. Trimming left V 3 bases short and J 2 bases short, with 6 bases between. Germline CDR1 reads LNHDA; CDR2 reads SQIVND (reference sequence). The CDR3 has 13 amino acids. The CDR3 protein is CASSIRYTDTQYF. As DNA, the CDR3 is TGTGCCAGTAGTATCCGCTACACAGATACGCAGTATTTT.

The sample holds a few counts of this clone. DNA for the CDR3: TGTGCCAGCAGTCGCGGACAGGGCTCAGATACGCAGTATTTT. Its translation: CASSRGQGSDTQYF. The chain links TRBV6-5 to TRBJ2-3; 8 positions match TRBD1. V lost 5 bases and J lost 4; bases outside the gene matches: 5. This CDR3 has 14 residues. Germline V gives CDR1 MNHEY, CDR2 SVGAGI.

This chain connects TRBV13 to TRBJ2-7; tentatively, D is TRBD1 (7 bases). The CDR3 is made up of 18 amino acids. Germline CDR1 and CDR2: PRHDT and FYEKMQ (reference sequence). V lost 4 bases to trimming and J lost 6 bases, with 28 bases between them. DNA for the CDR3: TGTGCCAGCAGCTCCCCCCCCACCTTTAGCGGCGACAGGGTCGAGCAGTACTTC. It codes for CASSSPPTFSGDRVEQYF.

The chain uses TRBV11-2 and TRBJ1-2; 10 bases agree with TRBD1. The CDR3 consists of 15 residues. CDR1 is SGHAT and CDR2 is FQNNGV in the germline V gene. Trimming cost V 4 bases and J 5 bases; bases outside gene matches: 7. The DNA for the CDR3 is TGTGCCAGCAGCTCCCCCCGGGACAGGGGATATGGCTACACCTTC. This codes for CASSSPRDRGYGYTF.

The V and J genes are TRBV4-1 and TRBJ1-2; D may be TRBD1 (6 bases). CDR3 size: 14 residues. V was shortened by 0 bases and J by 8 bases, with 13 bases between the two germline ends. Germline CDR1 and CDR2: MGHRA and YSYEKL. The CDR3, as DNA: TGCGCCAGCAGCCAAGACCAGGGGCGAGGAGGCTACACCTTC. Translation: CASSQDQGRGGYTF.

The chain uses TRBV9 and TRBJ2-7; 10 bases align to TRBD1. Germline V lookup: CDR1 SGDLS, CDR2 YYNGEE. The length of the CDR3 is 15 residues. V was pared by 3 bases and J by 5 bases, with 8 bases of the junction left unmatched. CDR3 bases: TGTGCCAGCAGCGCTTCCGGGACAGGGGTGGACGAGCAGTACTTC. Encoded protein: CASSASGTGVDEQYF.

V gene TRBV7-9 combines with J gene TRBJ2-7; perhaps TRBD2 as D (5 bases). Trimming took 5 bases from V and 3 from J, leaving 8 bases between them. This CDR3 region has 12 residues. Looked up from germline, CDR1 is SEHNR and CDR2 is FQNEAQ (reference sequence). The CDR3 region has the DNA TGTGCCAGCAGCCCGGACTTCTACGAGCAGTACTTC. This sequence encodes CASSPDFYEQYF.

V is TRBV19 and J is TRBJ1-4; no reliable D call. V lost 3 bases and J 8 bases, leaving 7 bases between the germline ends. Per germline, CDR1 LNHDA and CDR2 SQIVND (reference sequence). This CDR3 region has 12 residues. CDR3 nucleotides: TGTGCCAGTAGTATGACGGGGGAAAAACTGTTTTTT. Its translation is CASSMTGEKLFF.

The rearrangement joins TRBV6-5 to TRBJ1-6; no clear D. Germline values: CDR1 MNHEY, CDR2 SVGAGI. V was shortened by 3 bases and J by 11 bases, with 17 bases between the two germline ends. The CDR3 consists of 15 residues. CDR3 DNA: TGTGCCAGCAGTTATGAGGGCAGTTCGGTAACACCCCTCCACTTT. It yields the protein CASSYEGSSVTPLHF.

V usage is TRBV7-2 and J usage is TRBJ2-3; 7 bases are shared with TRBD2. Germline V gene data show CDR1 as SGHTA and CDR2 as FQGNSA. CDR3 length equals 17 residues. V shed 2 bases and J 5 bases; nucleotides not matched to a gene: 13. The CDR3 nucleotides read TGTGCCAGCAGCTTAATCCCTCGAGGCGGGAGAGGAGATACGCAGTATTTT. This sequence encodes CASSLIPRGGRGDTQYF.

This clone was seen a few times. This chain joins TRBV5-8 and TRBJ2-7; no definite D call. The CDR3 loop spans 12 amino acids. Trimming removed 6 bases from V and 5 bases from J, with 12 bases in between. Germline V gene sequence: CDR1 SGHTS, CDR2 YDEGEE. The CDR3 protein is CASTAVVHEQYF. The CDR3 DNA follows: TGTGCCAGCACGGCGGTAGTGCACGAGCAGTACTTC.

The chain recombines TRBV6-1 with TRBJ1-2; D is ambiguous. This CDR3 region has 14 residues. Trimming pared 1 base from V and 5 bases from J, leaving 11 bases between. The germline CDR1 and CDR2 sequences are MNHNS and SASEGT. The CDR3 DNA sequence: TGTGCCAGCAGTGAAGGCACACAGTTATATGGCTACACCTTC. Translated, it gives CASSEGTQLYGYTF.

This chain uses TRBV15 with TRBJ2-2; possible D gene TRBD2, 6 bases. The germline gives CDR1 LNHNV, CDR2 YYDKDF (reference sequence). The CDR3 consists of 14 residues. V was cut by 6 bases and J by 5 bases, with 13 bases left in between. In DNA, the CDR3 is TGTGCCACCAGTACGGGAGTCAGGACCGGGGAGCTGTTTTTT. Translation: CATSTGVRTGELFF.

V gene TRBV9 combines with J gene TRBJ1-1; TRBD1 agrees at 7 bases. The V gene's germline CDR1 is SGDLS and CDR2 YYNGEE. The trim removed 2 bases at V and 3 bases at J, leaving 7 bases unmatched. The CDR3 loop spans 15 amino acids. CDR3 bases: TGTGCCAGCAGCGTTCAAGGGGGCGCCGACACTGAAGCTTTCTTT. It specifies CASSVQGGADTEAFF.

The V gene is TRBV21-1, the J gene TRBJ1-1. TRBV21-1 is a documented pseudogene. This CDR3 comprises 14 residues. The CDR3 nucleotides are TGTGCCAGCAGCCAAACTTTTCGGGGGACTGAAGCTTTCTTT. Translating it yields CASSQTFRGTEAFF.

This clone was observed a single time. This chain uses TRBV19 with TRBJ1-6; tentative D call: TRBD1 (6 bases). The CDR3 totals 15 residues. Deletions cut 7 bases from V and 5 bases from J, with 15 bases between. Germline V lookup: CDR1 LNHDA, CDR2 SQIVND (reference sequence). The DNA of the CDR3 is TGTGCCAGTACCTTGCGGACAGATAATAATTCACCCCTCCACTTT. Its protein is CASTLRTDNNSPLHF.

This clone was counted only a few times. The genes are TRBV5-5 and TRBJ1-6, with 8 positions matching TRBD1. The CDR3 is made up of 14 amino acids. Per germline, CDR1 SGHKS and CDR2 YYEKEE (reference sequence). J was trimmed by 5 bases and V by 3 bases; bases with no gene match: 1. CDR3: CASSSTGDNSPLHF. In DNA, the CDR3 is TGTGCCAGCAGCTCGACAGGGGATAATTCACCCCTCCACTTT.

The chain is built from TRBV6-5 and TRBJ2-1, with 8 bases matching TRBD2. The CDR3 consists of 14 residues. Germline CDR1 MNHEY, CDR2 SVGAGI. Losses at the gene ends were 6 bases for V and 6 bases for J; bases not matched to a gene: 7. The DNA of the CDR3 is TGTGCCAGCAGCCGGCTAGCGGGCTTCAATGAGCAGTTCTTC. Translating gives CASSRLAGFNEQFF.

The chain uses TRBV2 and TRBJ2-2, with D uncertain. The CDR3 consists of 14 residues. The V and J ends lost 7 bases and 3 bases respectively, with 12 bases between them. CDR1 is SNHLY, CDR2 FYNNEI, per germline. CDR3: CASNLHPDTGELFF. CDR3 DNA sequence: TGTGCCAGCAATCTTCACCCGGACACCGGGGAGCTGTTTTTT.

The gene calls are TRBV5-1 and TRBJ2-3; D unresolved. This CDR3 is 14 amino acids long. Germline assignment: CDR1 SGHRS and CDR2 YFSETQ. The V gene lost 0 bases and the J gene lost 2 bases, with 7 bases spanning the gap. The chain's CDR3 is CASSLGDITDTQYF. The DNA for the CDR3 is TGCGCCAGCAGCTTGGGTGACATCACAGATACGCAGTATTTT.

This sequence joins TRBV9 and TRBJ2-2; 14 nucleotides line up with TRBD2. The CDR3 sequence is 18 residues long. Germline V gene lookup returns CDR1 SGDLS and CDR2 YYNGEE. The junction had 5 bases not matched to a gene; V was cut back by 4 bases and J by 0 bases. DNA for the CDR3: TGTGCCAGCAGCCCCCGACTAGCGGGAGGGCCGAACACCGGGGAGCTGTTTTTT. It encodes CASSPRLAGGPNTGELFF.